This T cell receptor beta chain was documented in a study of OX40 agonist ivuxolimab in advanced cancers. Study at large: Among those treated, three patients had partial responses, one with hepatocellular carcinoma and two with cutaneous melanoma. Study-level findings and limits: The mean number of expanded clones was higher in CD8+ T cells than in CD4+.

To note about this clone: Its antigen is as yet unknown.

The V gene lost 0 bases and the J gene lost 2 bases, with 9 bases spanning the gap. The CDR3 has 14 amino acids. Germline V gene sequence: CDR1 SGHRS, CDR2 YFSETQ. Cycle 7 day 1, cycle 4 day 1, and baseline were the timepoints at which blood was sampled. Some clones are missing from TCRdb's copy, which holds only in-frame ones; the method was immunoSEQ multiplex PCR. The data contain roughly 67,000 clones, roughly 82% of them singletons. Here the sequenced sample was CD4+ or CD8+ T cells sorted from blood, taken in a trial of the OX40 agonist ivuxolimab. This sequence joins TRBV5-1 and TRBJ2-7; the D gene is possibly TRBD1 (6 bases). The TCR sequence derives from an adult with an advanced solid tumor such as melanoma, head and neck, liver or kidney cancer. The CDR3 region has the DNA TGCGCCAGCAGCTTGGCCGAGGGGGCCTACGAGCAGTACGTC. It specifies CASSLAEGAYEQYV.